These T cell receptor beta chains were read from a single sample in a study of shared clonotypes between healthy human individuals. Using immunoSEQ multiplex PCR, the repertoire was profiled, and TCRdb retains in-frame clones only, with some absent. Of hundreds of thousands of clones in the sample, almost 97% were seen once. Sequencing used naive CD4+ T cells sorted from blood. These receptors came from a woman aged 30 to 39 in good health. Both conserved end residues are trimmed from each CDR3.

J,V,CDR3
TRBJ2-5,TRBV5-1,ASSLGDRETQY
TRBJ1-4,TRBV6-5,ASSKGGQGAEKLF
TRBJ2-1,TRBV27,ASSRASSYNEQF
TRBJ1-1,TRBV2,ASSGRASRTEAF
TRBJ2-2,TRBV2,ASSETWTGELF
TRBJ1-5,TRBV27,ASRATGGNQPQH
TRBJ2-3,TRBV5-1,ASSLGGRSGTDTQY
TRBJ2-3,TRBV10-3,AILGQGQGGTDTQY
TRBJ2-7,TRBV5-4,ASSVGLAGGAYEQY
TRBJ2-2,TRBV2,ASSMAGTKNTGELF
TRBJ2-7,TRBV27,ASSLYPTMTSGSIYEQY
TRBJ1-3,TRBV5-1,ASSLEGHKSSGNTIY
TRBJ2-5,TRBV10-1,ASSEGLAGGQETQY
TRBJ1-5,TRBV12-5,ASGLVLRQGGNQPQH
TRBJ1-1,TRBV28,ASSLRTGNTEAF
TRBJ2-5,TRBV4-2,ASSLGLGEETQY
TRBJ1-4,TRBV7-3,ATRLGGGEKLF
TRBJ1-4,TRBV2,ASSEALTTNEKLF
TRBJ2-7,TRBV18,ASTTGFSSSYEQY
TRBJ2-6,TRBV7-3,ASSLDRSGANVLT
TRBJ1-1,TRBV2,ASWGNTEAF
TRBJ2-7,TRBV18,ASSPDGSSYEQY
TRBJ2-7,TRBV18,ASSPVRDSYEQY
TRBJ1-1,TRBV27,ASSSPGAGNTEAF
TRBJ1-2,TRBV5-6,ASISNQGRGYT
.,TRBV5-4,ASSSRGRGHEQY
TRBJ2-7,TRBV14,ASSPIGAGEPKYEQY
TRBJ2-6,TRBV18,ASSPPAYSGANVLT
TRBJ2-3,TRBV19,ASSGWVGTDTQY
TRBJ2-1,TRBV28,ASSTPWGRTNNEQF
TRBJ2-7,TRBV15,ATSRDGWGSYEQY
TRBJ1-1,TRBV27,ASSSFRVAGVQVGTEAF
TRBJ2-1,TRBV19,ATYSGRAIPGPYNEQF
TRBJ2-7,TRBV5-6,ASSSSQGASDEQY
TRBJ2-7,TRBV10-2,ASSEPSGRSDEQY
TRBJ1-5,TRBV7-8,ASSATDRLNQPQH
TRBJ2-7,TRBV18,ASSPRTSGSFIEQY
TRBJ2-1,TRBV5-1,ASSWIYGQNNEQF
TRBJ1-5,TRBV28,ASHTDTYQPQH
TRBJ2-1,TRBV18,ASSRSPLFPSAGSSYNEQF
TRBJ2-2,TRBV5-6,ASRNRGRTGELF
TRBJ1-5,TRBV30,AWSRGSNQPQH
TRBJ1-1,TRBV29-1,SVGPQGAF
TRBJ2-7,TRBV5-1,ASSATGQAGEQY
TRBJ1-2,TRBV25-1,ASSTSIDRVADYGYT
TRBJ1-6,TRBV6-4,ASSDLGQGISPLH
TRBJ2-5,TRBV5-1,ASSVRTGRQETQY
TRBJ1-2,TRBV7-9,ASSTRQIYGYT
TRBJ1-3,TRBV5-5,ASSLRQTTTTGNTIY